The 22 T cell receptor beta chains below were found in one sample sequenced in a study of blood T cell repertoires in COVID-19. Here immunoSEQ multiplex PCR was the method, and the copy in TCRdb shows in-frame clones only, minus some. The sample includes approximately 180,000 clones, approximately 78% seen only once; the top ten take about 18%. The sample was PBMCs or T cells enriched from blood (not recorded which). These receptors all stem from a woman between 50 and 59 years old who had recovered from COVID-19.

The CDR3 region is CASSPTVGNTEAFF. In DNA form, the CDR3 reads TGTGCCAGTAGTCCGACAGTGGGGAACACTGAAGCTTTCTTT. This sequence joins TRBV19 and TRBJ1-1, with D tentatively TRBD1 (5 bases). The germline gives CDR1 LNHDA, CDR2 SQIVND (reference sequence). CDR3 length: 14 residues. V was clipped by 5 bases and J by 1 base, with 11 bases between them.

J is TRBJ1-6 and V is TRBV7-2, with a weak D call TRBD1 (6 bases). This CDR3 has 15 amino acids. Trimming stripped 0 bases from V and 9 bases from J, with 12 bases between. The germline gives CDR1 SGHTA, CDR2 FQGNSA. The CDR3 protein is CASSLAGGAGSPLHF. The CDR3 bases are TGTGCCAGCAGCTTAGCGGGGGGGGCCGGTTCACCCCTCCACTTT.

This rearrangement joins TRBV7-3 to TRBJ1-3; D gene ambiguous. The CDR3 covers 16 residues. CDR1 is SGHTA, CDR2 FQGTGA, per germline. V lost 4 bases and J 0 bases, leaving 13 bases between the germline ends. This CDR3 reads CASSSRPSPSGNTIYF. The DNA of the CDR3 is TGTGCCAGCAGCTCGCGCCCCTCACCCTCTGGAAACACCATATATTTT.

The CDR3 is CASSSGLAGRTDTQYF. CDR3 nucleotide sequence: TGTGCCAGCAGCTCCGGACTAGCGGGACGCACAGATACGCAGTATTTT. This chain connects TRBV7-6 to TRBJ2-3; 12 bases agree with TRBD2. Looked up from germline, CDR1 is SGHVS and CDR2 is FNYEAQ. J was trimmed by 1 base and V by 4 bases; bases with no gene match: 3. The length of the CDR3 is 16 residues.

The chain recombines TRBV6-5 with TRBJ2-4, with 9 bases lining up with TRBD1. V shed 6 bases, J shed 4 bases, and the junction held 7 bases outside the gene matches. Germline V gene sequence: CDR1 MNHEY, CDR2 SVGAGI. The CDR3 has 15 residues. CDR3 coding DNA: TGTGCCAGCAGCAATTCCGGGACAGGGAAAAACATTCAGTACTTC. Residues: CASSNSGTGKNIQYF.

The chain combines TRBV7-3 with TRBJ1-2; 7 nucleotides match TRBD1. CDR3 length: 13 residues. Germline loops: CDR1 SGHTA, CDR2 FQGTGA. The trim removed 5 bases at V and 6 bases at J, leaving 6 bases unmatched. The DNA for the CDR3 is TGTGCCAGCAGCCAACAGGGGACGGATGGCTACACCTTC. As protein: CASSQQGTDGYTF.

The V call is TRBV10-2, the J call TRBJ1-4; no reliable D call. The V and J ends lost 6 bases and 7 bases respectively, with 6 bases between them. Germline-derived CDR1 and CDR2 are WSHSY and SAAADI. This CDR3 region has 11 residues. The CDR3: CASRYSEKLFF. The CDR3 nucleotides read TGCGCCAGCAGATACAGTGAAAAACTGTTTTTT.

The gene calls are TRBV7-3 and TRBJ2-1; 7 nucleotides match TRBD2. This CDR3 is built from 12 residues. Germline loops: CDR1 SGHTA, CDR2 FQGTGA. J gave up 9 bases and V 2 bases, and 1 base lay outside the gene matches. The CDR3 loop reads CASSLAGAEQFF. The CDR3, as DNA: TGTGCCAGCAGCTTAGCGGGAGCTGAGCAGTTCTTC. The variable domain in full, with the rest retrieved from reference TRBV7-3 and TRBJ2-1, is GAGVSQTPSNKVTEKGKYVELRCDPISGHTALYWYRQSLGQGPEFLIYFQGTGAADDSGLPNDRFFAVRPEGSVSTLKIQRTERGDSAVYLCASSLAGAEQFFGPGTRLTVL.

Details on this clone: This sample also contains other DNA sequences that code for the same CDR3. This sequence joins TRBV12-3 or TRBV12-4 and TRBJ1-2; D uncertain. V was pared by 6 bases and J by 5 bases, with 10 bases between. The CDR3 length is 12 residues. This chain's CDR3 is CASSPDIYGYTF. CDR3 coding DNA: TGTGCCAGCAGCCCCGACATATATGGCTACACCTTC.

The gene calls are TRBV5-5 and TRBJ2-2; D is possibly TRBD2 (6 bases). The CDR3 has 16 residues. V lost 3 bases to trimming and J lost 5 bases, with 17 bases between them. Germline V gene lookup returns CDR1 SGHKS and CDR2 YYEKEE (reference sequence). This CDR3 is CASSSTGGLPTGELFF. The CDR3 DNA reads TGTGCCAGCAGCTCCACCGGAGGACTACCAACCGGGGAGCTGTTTTTT.

V is TRBV19 and J is TRBJ2-3, with 7 bases matching TRBD2. The trim removed 3 bases at V and 0 bases at J, leaving 12 bases unmatched. CDR3 length equals 18 residues. Germline loops: CDR1 LNHDA, CDR2 SQIVND (reference sequence). The CDR3 sequence: CASSIDHRARGSTDTQYF. The CDR3 DNA follows: TGTGCCAGTAGTATTGATCATAGGGCGCGGGGGAGCACAGATACGCAGTATTTT.

The chain recombines TRBV29-1 with TRBJ1-1; TRBD1 might be the D (5 bases). The CDR3 extends over 15 amino acids. Germline values: CDR1 SQVTM, CDR2 ANQGSEA. V dropped 0 bases and J dropped 0 bases, with 11 bases sitting between them. The CDR3 region is CSVEDGRGLNTEAFF. DNA for the CDR3: TGCAGCGTTGAAGATGGAAGGGGCTTGAACACTGAAGCTTTCTTT.

This chain joins TRBV28 and TRBJ1-5, with D tentatively TRBD1 (6 bases). V was pared by 6 bases and J by 4 bases, with 13 bases between. CDR3 length: 14 amino acids. From germline, CDR1 is MDHEN and CDR2 SYDVKM. The CDR3 DNA is TGTGCCAGCAGACAGGGTTTGTCGAATCAGCCCCAGCATTTT. It encodes CASRQGLSNQPQHF.

Written as DNA, the CDR3 is TGCGCCAGCAGCTTGGCGGGACTAGCGGGAGGGGAAGAGCAGTACTTC. Encoded protein: CASSLAGLAGGEEQYF. The rearrangement uses TRBV5-1 and TRBJ2-7, with 16 bases lining up with TRBD2. Germline V lookup: CDR1 SGHRS, CDR2 YFSETQ. The CDR3 has 16 amino acids. V shed 0 bases and J 7 bases; nucleotides not matched to a gene: 4.

This chain uses TRBV12-3 or TRBV12-4 with TRBJ1-5; TRBD1 matches 7 bases. V shed 3 bases and J 5 bases; nucleotides not matched to a gene: 1. The CDR3 is made up of 13 amino acids. The CDR3 sequence is CASSFDRDQPQHF. DNA for the CDR3: TGTGCCAGCAGTTTCGACAGGGATCAGCCCCAGCATTTT.

The chain joins TRBV23-1 to TRBJ2-7; TRBD2 matches 14 bases. TRBV23-1 is an open reading frame whose function is uncertain. The CDR3 loop spans 14 amino acids. V lost 8 bases, J lost 4 bases, and 4 bases stayed unmatched. CDR3 coding DNA: TGCGCCAGCTCCCGACTAGCGGGAGGGTACGAGCAGTACTTC. Translated: CASSRLAGGYEQYF.

This clone was seen only a few times. The limits of the CDR3 on the DNA are not certain, so only TCRdb's listed CDR3 is given. The chain is built from TRBV21-1 and TRBJ2-1; TRBD2 is the table's D call and was not checked against the DNA. TRBV21-1 is shown as a pseudogene. The CDR3 is 17 residues long, counting both termini. CDR3 protein: CATPWASGTLSYNEQFF.

J is TRBJ2-1 and V is TRBV11-2; D is uncertain. The CDR3 runs 13 residues. Germline V lookup: CDR1 SGHAT, CDR2 FQNNGV. The germline V and J ends were trimmed by 0 bases and 10 bases, with 10 bases remaining between them. Here the CDR3 reads CASSLDHSREQFF. CDR3 sequence (DNA): TGTGCCAGCAGCTTAGATCATAGCCGGGAGCAGTTCTTC.

This sequence joins TRBV30 and TRBJ2-3; 8 nucleotides match TRBD1. CDR3 length: 15 residues. Trimming took 3 bases from V and 4 from J; bases not matched to a gene: 9. Germline CDR1 is GTSNPN and CDR2 is SVGIG (reference sequence). The CDR3 spells CAWSPTGVGADTQYF. The CDR3 DNA is TGTGCCTGGAGCCCGACAGGGGTAGGCGCAGATACGCAGTATTTT. Looking up the rest from reference TRBV30 and TRBJ2-3 gives the full variable domain: SQTIHQWPATLVQPVGSPLSLECTVEGTSNPNLYWYRQAAGRGLQLLFYSVGIGQISSEVPQNLSASRPQDRQFILSSKKLLLSDSGFYLCAWSPTGVGADTQYFGPGTRLTVL.

The chain employs TRBV24-1 and TRBJ2-3, with 7 bases aligning to TRBD2. V lost 2 bases and J lost 4; bases outside the gene matches: 5. The CDR3 totals 15 residues. CDR1 KGHDR and CDR2 SFDVKD come from the germline V gene. The CDR3 protein is CATSDWAGDPDTQYF. The CDR3 DNA reads as TGTGCCACCAGTGATTGGGCGGGAGACCCAGATACGCAGTATTTT.

The chain combines TRBV27 with TRBJ1-4; the D is unclear. Germline V gives CDR1 MNHEY, CDR2 SMNVEV (reference sequence). This CDR3 is built from 17 residues. V gave up 4 bases and J gave up 8 bases, with 23 bases separating them. CDR3 coding DNA: TGTGCCAGCAGTTCTAACCTTCTCGGGAGGTTGGGCGAAAAACTGTTTTTT. This gives the protein CASSSNLLGRLGEKLFF.

The chain joins TRBV24-1 to TRBJ1-2; 10 positions match TRBD1. Germline CDR1 is KGHDR and CDR2 is SFDVKD. V shed 9 bases and J 7 bases; nucleotides not matched to a gene: 13. The CDR3 contains 15 residues. CDR3 DNA sequence: TGTGCCACCGGGGGGACAGGGGATCCTTTCCCTGGCTACACCTTC. It codes for CATGGTGDPFPGYTF.